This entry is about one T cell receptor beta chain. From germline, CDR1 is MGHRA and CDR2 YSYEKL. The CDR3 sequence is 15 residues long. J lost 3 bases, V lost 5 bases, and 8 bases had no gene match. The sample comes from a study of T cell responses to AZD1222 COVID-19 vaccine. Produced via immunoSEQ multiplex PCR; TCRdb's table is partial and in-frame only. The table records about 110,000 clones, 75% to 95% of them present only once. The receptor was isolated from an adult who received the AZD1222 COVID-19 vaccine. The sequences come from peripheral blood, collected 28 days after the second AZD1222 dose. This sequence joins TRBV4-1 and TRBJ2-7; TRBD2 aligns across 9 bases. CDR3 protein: CASSFSGTSIYEQYF. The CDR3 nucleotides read TGCGCCAGCAGCTTTTCCGGGACTAGCATCTACGAGCAGTACTTC.